This T cell receptor (beta chain) was identified during a study of PD-L1 blockade in urothelial cancer. Time point in this sample: pretreatment peripheral blood. Only in-frame clones appear in the TCRdb table, and some are missing; sequencing was by immunoSEQ multiplex PCR. The data hold some 50,000 clones, with about 83% observed a single time. Sequencing was performed on PBMCs, taken around atezolizumab (anti-PD-L1) treatment. The clonotype was recovered from a woman aged 55-75 years with urothelial cancer.

DNA of the CDR3: TGCGCCAGCAGTGAGCCAGGAGGGCGAGAGACCCAGTACTTC. It is translated as CASSEPGGRETQYF. The chain is built from TRBV10-2 and TRBJ2-5, with a tentative D call TRBD2 (6 bases). Trimming left V 2 bases short and J 4 bases short, with 11 bases between. Germline CDR1 reads WSHSY; CDR2 reads SAAADI. The CDR3 length is 14 residues.